These T cell receptor beta chains were read from a single sample in a study of blood T cell repertoires in COVID-19. Using immunoSEQ multiplex PCR, the repertoire was profiled, and TCRdb retains in-frame clones only, with some absent. The sample includes 80,000 to 95,000 clones, around 81% seen only once; the top ten take 44%. The sequencing input was peripheral blood. These receptors were collected from an elderly man with acute or convalescent COVID-19. Both conserved end residues are part of each CDR3.

V,CDR3
TRBV7-2,CASSSGLAVQETQYF
TRBV4-2,CASSPRQGASVPGGELFF
TRBV7-3,CASSSEDLEKTQYF
TRBV6-5,CASSFGQAGKAFF
TRBV5-1,CASSRDLNTEAFF
TRBV19,CASSITTGGNEQYF
TRBV7-9,CASSLNRVNTEAFF
TRBV5-6,CASSILAGAKDTQYF
TRBV11-3,CASSLDRATDTQYF
TRBV19,CASSIRGSYTEAFF
TRBV28,CASNFLQGRGYTF
TRBV5-1,CASSRANQGQETQYF
TRBV7-9,CASSHGKNTEAFF
TRBV5-1,CASSLGSGSTNYGYTF
TRBV4-2,CASSQAGSYGYTF
TRBV5-8,CASSLARADTQYF
TRBV5-1,CASSIGQAYNEQFF
TRBV7-2,CATLGFSTGDVSTEAFF
TRBV7-3,CASSAVGNTGELFF
TRBV10-1,CASSGGLGAYEQYF
TRBV11-3,CASSLEGTGSYEQYF
TRBV6-2/TRBV6-3,CASSYETGRTRSNQPQHF
TRBV6-5,CASSYSSGTGTSPLHF
TRBV5-5,CASSLRSQEDTEAFF
TRBV19,CASGQVMNTEAFF
TRBV7-9,CASSFKFQNNEQFF
TRBV28,CASSFTRAGANVLTF
TRBV18,CASSPRQEVAGYTF
TRBV30,CAWSGWTPLRSYGYTF
TRBV27,CASRRQGFYEQYF
TRBV28,CASSSPGQGVAKNIQYF
TRBV5-1,CASSLQGPPNTGELFF
TRBV4-3,CASSQDRDSPGNIQYF
TRBV7-9,CASSLIQGGTEAFF
TRBV5-1,CASRLGHEEAFF
TRBV11-2,CASSPPPLSHEQYF
TRBV30,CAWSTSQDYYTGELFF
TRBV10-3,CAISLATGRPYEQYF
TRBV29-1,CSVRPGTEAFF
TRBV6-5,CASSYVRGVGTQYF
TRBV10-2,CASSESFTSGTLRDTQYF
TRBV5-5,CASSFRGPGSEKLFF